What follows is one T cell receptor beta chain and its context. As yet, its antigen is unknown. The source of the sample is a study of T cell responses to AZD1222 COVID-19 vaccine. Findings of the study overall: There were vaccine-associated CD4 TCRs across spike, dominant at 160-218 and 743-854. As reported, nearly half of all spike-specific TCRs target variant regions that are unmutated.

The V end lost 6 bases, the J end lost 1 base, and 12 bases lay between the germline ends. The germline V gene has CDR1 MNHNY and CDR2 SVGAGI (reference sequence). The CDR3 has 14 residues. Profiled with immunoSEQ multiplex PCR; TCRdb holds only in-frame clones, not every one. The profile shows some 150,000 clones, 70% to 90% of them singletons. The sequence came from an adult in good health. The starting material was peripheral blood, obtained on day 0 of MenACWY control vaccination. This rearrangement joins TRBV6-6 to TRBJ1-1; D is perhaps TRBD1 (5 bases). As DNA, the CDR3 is TGTGCCAGCAGCCCCGGGACGGAGAACACTGAAGCTTTCTTT. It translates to CASSPGTENTEAFF.